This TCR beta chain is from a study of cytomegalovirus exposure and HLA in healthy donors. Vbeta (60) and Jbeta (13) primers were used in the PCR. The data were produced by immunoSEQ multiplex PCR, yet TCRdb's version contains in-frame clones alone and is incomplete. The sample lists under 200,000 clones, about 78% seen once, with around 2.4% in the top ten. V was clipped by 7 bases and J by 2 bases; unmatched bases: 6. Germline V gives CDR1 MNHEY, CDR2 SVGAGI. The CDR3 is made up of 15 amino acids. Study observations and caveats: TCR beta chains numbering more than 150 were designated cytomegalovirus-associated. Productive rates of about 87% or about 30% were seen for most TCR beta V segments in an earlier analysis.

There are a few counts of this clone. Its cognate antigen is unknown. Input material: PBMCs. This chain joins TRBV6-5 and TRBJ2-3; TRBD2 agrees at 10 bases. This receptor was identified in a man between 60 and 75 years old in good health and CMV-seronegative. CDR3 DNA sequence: TGTGCCAGCAATTTAGCGGGAGGCAACACAGATACGCAGTATTTT. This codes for CASNLAGGNTDTQYF.